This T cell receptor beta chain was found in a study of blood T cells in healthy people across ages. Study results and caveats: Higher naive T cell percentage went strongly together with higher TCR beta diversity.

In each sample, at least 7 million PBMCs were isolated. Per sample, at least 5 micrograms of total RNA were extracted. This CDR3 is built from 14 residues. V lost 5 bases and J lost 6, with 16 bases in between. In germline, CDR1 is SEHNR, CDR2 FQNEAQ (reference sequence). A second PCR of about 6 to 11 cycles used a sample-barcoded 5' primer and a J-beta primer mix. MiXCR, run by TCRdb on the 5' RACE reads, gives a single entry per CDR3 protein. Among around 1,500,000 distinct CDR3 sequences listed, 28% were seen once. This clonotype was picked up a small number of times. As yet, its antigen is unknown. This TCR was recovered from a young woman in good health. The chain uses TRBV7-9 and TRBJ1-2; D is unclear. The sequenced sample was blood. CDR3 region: CASSTTGPRNGYTF. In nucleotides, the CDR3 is TGTGCCAGCAGCACGACCGGGCCACGGAATGGCTACACCTTC. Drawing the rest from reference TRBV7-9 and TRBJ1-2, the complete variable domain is DTGVSQNPRHKITKRGQNVTFRCDPISEHNRLYWYRQTLGQGPEFLTYFQNEAQLEKSRLLSDRFSAERPKGSFSTLEIQRTEQGDSAMYLCASSTTGPRNGYTFGSGTRLTVV.